The source of this TCR beta chain is a study of beta chain features in type 1 diabetes. Whole-study results and caveats: Patients with Type 1 diabetes showed moderately but significantly shorter TCRB CDR3s in all four CD4+ subsets. The study left unresolved whether HLA type influences TCRB rearrangement.

This CDR3 spans 13 amino acids. The V end lost 6 bases, the J end lost 1 base, and 9 bases lay between the germline ends. Germline V gene lookup returns CDR1 MNHNY and CDR2 SVGAGI (reference sequence). Every isolated RNA sample was fully reverse transcribed, so sequencing captured expressed TCRB transcripts. Data came from immunoSEQ multiplex PCR; TCRdb stores just in-frame clones and leaves some out. The data contain some 700,000 clones, around 15% of them singletons. There are a few counts of this clone. The antigen is unknown. The gene calls are TRBV6-6 and TRBJ1-1, with a tentative D call TRBD1 (5 bases). This sequence originates from a man younger than 35 with type 1 diabetes. The sequenced material came from naive CD4+ T cells from blood. CDR3 amino acids: CASRPDRNTEAFF. The CDR3 coding sequence is TGTGCCAGCAGGCCAGACAGGAACACTGAAGCTTTCTTT.